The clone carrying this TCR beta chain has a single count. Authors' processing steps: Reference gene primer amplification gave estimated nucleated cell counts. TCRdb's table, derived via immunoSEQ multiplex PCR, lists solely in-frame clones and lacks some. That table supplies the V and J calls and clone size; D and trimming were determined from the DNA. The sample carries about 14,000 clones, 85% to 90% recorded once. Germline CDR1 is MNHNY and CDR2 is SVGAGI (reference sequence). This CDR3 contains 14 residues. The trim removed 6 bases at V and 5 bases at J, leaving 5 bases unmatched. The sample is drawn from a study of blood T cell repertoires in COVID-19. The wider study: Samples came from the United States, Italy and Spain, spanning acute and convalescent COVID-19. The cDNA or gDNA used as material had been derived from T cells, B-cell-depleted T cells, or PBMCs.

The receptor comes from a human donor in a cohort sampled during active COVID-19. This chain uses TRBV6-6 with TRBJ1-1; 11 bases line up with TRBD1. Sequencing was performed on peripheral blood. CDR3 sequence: CASRGQGGRTEAFF. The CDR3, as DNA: TGTGCCAGCAGGGGACAGGGGGGAAGGACTGAAGCTTTCTTT.